This T cell receptor (beta chain) was sequenced during a study of human T cells and chemical hapten exposure. Germline V gives CDR1 MGHDK, CDR2 SYGVNS. The CDR3 runs to 15 residues. Trimming took off 1 base at V and 6 bases at J, with 14 bases between the two ends. Study-level points and caveats: Compared with pre-sensitization or healthy control sets, expanded TCRs clustered more.

This clonotype appeared many times. Its antigen is currently unknown. Sample time point: patch test 1, 2 weeks after DPC sensitization. As for treatment: therapeutic diphenylcyclopropenone sensitization with weekly scalp DPC. Ahead of each patch test application, blood was drawn. Sample donors consisted of patients with alopecia, aged 18 to 70 years, who were suitable for DPC. Unique molecular identifiers were attached to individual cDNA molecules during library preparation. TCRdb re-called the RACE reads through MiXCR, storing one row per CDR3 protein. The data hold tens of thousands of distinct CDR3 sequences, with approximately 8% observed a single time.

The sample consisted of whole blood, taken in connection with sensitization to the hapten diphenylcyclopropenone (DPC). The gene calls are TRBV25-1 and TRBJ2-3; tentatively, D is TRBD2 (7 bases). The clonotype originates from a woman younger than 45 with alopecia areata. Some clones in this sample may be carry-over from other donors' samples. CDR3 sequence reads: CASSELRGAADTQYF. CDR3 nucleotides: TGTGCCAGCAGTGAATTACGGGGGGCGGCGGATACGCAGTATTTT. Supplemented by reference TRBV25-1 and TRBJ2-3, the full variable domain reads EADIYQTPRYLVIGTGKKITLECSQTMGHDKMYWYQQDPGMELHLIHYSYGVNSTEKGDLSSESTVSRIRTEHFPLTLESARPSHTSQYLCASSELRGAADTQYFGPGTRLTVL.